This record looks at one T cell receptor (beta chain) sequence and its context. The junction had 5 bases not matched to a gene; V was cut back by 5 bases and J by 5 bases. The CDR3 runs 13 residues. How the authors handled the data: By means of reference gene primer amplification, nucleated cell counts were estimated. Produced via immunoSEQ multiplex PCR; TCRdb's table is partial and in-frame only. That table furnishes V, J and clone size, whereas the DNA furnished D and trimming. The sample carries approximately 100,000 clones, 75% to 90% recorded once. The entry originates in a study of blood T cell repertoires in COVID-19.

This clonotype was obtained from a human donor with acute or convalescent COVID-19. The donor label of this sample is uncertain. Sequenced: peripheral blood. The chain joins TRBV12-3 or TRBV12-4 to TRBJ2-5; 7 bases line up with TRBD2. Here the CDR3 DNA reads TGTGCCAGCAGTGGGGGGGAGGGGGAGACCCAGTACTTC. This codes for CASSGGEGETQYF.